These 12 T cell receptor beta chains were all obtained from the same sample, sequenced in a study of monozygotic twins with inflammatory bowel disease. Reanalyzing the 5' RACE reads, TCRdb keeps one entry per CDR3 protein, without DNA. The listing records over 150,000 distinct CDR3 sequences. Sequences were obtained from blood. Source of these receptors: a human donor with ulcerative colitis or Crohn's disease, or a healthy co-twin of an affected twin (not recorded which).

This clonotype is medium-sized by frequency. This sequence joins TRBV24-1 and TRBJ2-2. Germline values: CDR1 KGHDR, CDR2 SFDVKD. This CDR3 has 16 amino acids. The CDR3 is CATSDLRVSNTGELFF.

The chain couples TRBV7-9 to TRBJ2-7. Germline V CDR1 and CDR2: SEHNR, FQNEAQ (reference sequence). CDR3 length equals 14 residues. The CDR3 is CASRRDTRNYEQYF.

This sequence joins TRBV20-1 and TRBJ1-3; TCRdb indicates TRBD1, and absent DNA this call remains unverified. CDR1 is DFQATT, CDR2 SNEGSKA, per germline (reference sequence). This CDR3 region has 13 residues. The CDR3: CSAKDRTSNTIYF.

This chain uses TRBV4-3 with TRBJ2-1; TCRdb returns TRBD2, unconfirmable since there is no DNA. The germline V gene encodes CDR1 LGHNA and CDR2 YSLEER. The length of the CDR3 is 14 residues. The CDR3 loop is CASSARAGGEEQFF.

This chain joins TRBV7-8 and TRBJ2-5; TCRdb's D call of TRBD1 is untestable without DNA. This CDR3 spans 14 amino acids. Germline V gene sequence: CDR1 SGHVS, CDR2 FQNEAQ. The CDR3 protein is CASSLGGGSETQYF.

CDR3 sequence reads: CASSQSGSQETQYF. The J gene is TRBJ2-5, the V gene TRBV16. There are 14 residues in the CDR3. Germline V gene lookup returns CDR1 KGHSY and CDR2 FQNENV.

This chain joins TRBV9 and TRBJ2-1; no DNA is available, so the TRBD2 call from TCRdb remains unchecked. The CDR3 is 15 residues long. Germline loops: CDR1 SGDLS, CDR2 YYNGEE. The CDR3 loop is CASSRNSGAYNEQFF.

The chain is built from TRBV4-1 and TRBJ2-7; TCRdb designates TRBD1, a call that cannot be tested without DNA. The CDR3 totals 15 residues. Germline-derived CDR1 and CDR2 are MGHRA and YSYEKL. Here the CDR3 reads CASSSLGRGRHEQYF.

The chain is built from TRBV7-3 and TRBJ2-1; there is no DNA to check the TCRdb D call of TRBD2. The CDR3 is made up of 15 amino acids. The germline V gene encodes CDR1 SGHTA and CDR2 FQGTGA. The CDR3 loop reads CASSSTSGGHNEQFF.

The chain carries TRBV15 and TRBJ2-7; lacking DNA, the TRBD1 call made by TCRdb goes unchecked. CDR3 length: 16 amino acids. Germline CDR1 LNHNV, CDR2 YYDKDF (reference sequence). The CDR3 protein is CATSPGAGWSSYEQYF. The variable domain in full, with the rest retrieved from reference TRBV15 and TRBJ2-7, is DAMVIQNPRYQVTQFGKPVTLSCSQTLNHNVMYWYQQKSSQAPKLLFHYYDKDFNNEADTPDNFQSRRPNTSFCFLDIRSPGLGDTAMYLCATSPGAGWSSYEQYFGPGTRLTVT.

The rearrangement links TRBV7-9 to TRBJ2-3. The CDR3 loop spans 16 amino acids. Per the germline V gene, CDR1 is SEHNR and CDR2 is FQNEAQ (reference sequence). The CDR3 protein is CASSLALAGGTDTQYF.

This chain connects TRBV10-3 to TRBJ2-1; TCRdb proposes TRBD1, but this gene call is untestable without DNA. Germline lookup yields CDR1 ENHRY and CDR2 SYGVKD. The CDR3 has 14 residues. CDR3 residues: CAIQQGTGNNEQFF.